The sequence of this T cell receptor (beta chain) was determined in a study of T-cell reconstitution after alpha-beta-depleted transplantation in children. Preparation of the TCRbeta library involved a method that used unique molecular identifiers. Using its own MiXCR run on the PCR reads, TCRdb lists one record per CDR3 protein. The sample carries around 680,000 distinct CDR3 sequences, roughly 17% recorded once. The CDR3 spans 16 residues. V shed 4 bases and J 2 bases; nucleotides not matched to a gene: 11. Germline CDR1 and CDR2: DFQATT and SNEGSKA (reference sequence). This clonotype occurred a few times.

The clonotype was recovered from a human donor who donated a stem cell graft to a child with acute myeloid leukemia. Sequences were derived from PBMCs from the stem cell graft donor, sampled from the stem cell graft. The gene calls are TRBV20-1 and TRBJ2-3, with TRBD2 matching 8 bases. CDR3 in DNA: TGCAGTGCTACAGACTTAGCGGGGTCCCCCACAGATACGCAGTATTTT. It specifies CSATDLAGSPTDTQYF.